The T cell receptor (beta chain) described here comes from a study of cytomegalovirus exposure and HLA in healthy donors. The V end lost 4 bases, the J end lost 8 bases, and 18 bases lay between the germline ends. The CDR3 spans 16 residues. With 60 Vbeta and 13 Jbeta primers, the PCR was carried out. Method: immunoSEQ multiplex PCR; TCRdb's copy keeps in-frame clones and lacks some. The data contain about 160,000 clones, 75% to 90% of them singletons. V usage is TRBV23-1 and J usage is TRBJ1-6, with a tentative D call TRBD1 (5 bases). TRBV23-1 is given ORF status, its function remaining uncertain. The receptor comes from a man aged 50-59 years in good health and CMV-seropositive. The sample was PBMCs. The CDR3 DNA reads TGCGCCAGCAGTCCGTCAGGAGTCAGGGCATATTCACCCCTCCACTTT. Protein product: CASSPSGVRAYSPLHF.